This TCR beta chain was sequenced in a study of cytomegalovirus exposure and HLA in healthy donors. Study-level points and caveats: What was likely a sequencing artifact was a cluster of highly shared sequence variants.

Trimming took 2 bases from V and 8 from J; bases not matched to a gene: 4. This CDR3 is built from 13 residues. Germline loops: CDR1 SGHDT, CDR2 YYEEEE. As to this clone: The target antigen is unknown.

PCR was performed using 60 Vbeta and 13 Jbeta primers. The repertoire was sequenced with immunoSEQ multiplex PCR; TCRdb's copy has only in-frame clones and lacks some. This table has some 98,000 clones, 70% to 80% appearing once. This clonotype was obtained from a female donor in good health and CMV-seronegative. J is TRBJ1-2 and V is TRBV5-6, with 9 bases lining up with TRBD1. The sample taken for sequencing was PBMCs. The CDR3 loop reads CASSFRQGVGYTF. In nucleotides, the CDR3 is TGTGCCAGCAGCTTCCGACAGGGGGTCGGCTACACCTTC.